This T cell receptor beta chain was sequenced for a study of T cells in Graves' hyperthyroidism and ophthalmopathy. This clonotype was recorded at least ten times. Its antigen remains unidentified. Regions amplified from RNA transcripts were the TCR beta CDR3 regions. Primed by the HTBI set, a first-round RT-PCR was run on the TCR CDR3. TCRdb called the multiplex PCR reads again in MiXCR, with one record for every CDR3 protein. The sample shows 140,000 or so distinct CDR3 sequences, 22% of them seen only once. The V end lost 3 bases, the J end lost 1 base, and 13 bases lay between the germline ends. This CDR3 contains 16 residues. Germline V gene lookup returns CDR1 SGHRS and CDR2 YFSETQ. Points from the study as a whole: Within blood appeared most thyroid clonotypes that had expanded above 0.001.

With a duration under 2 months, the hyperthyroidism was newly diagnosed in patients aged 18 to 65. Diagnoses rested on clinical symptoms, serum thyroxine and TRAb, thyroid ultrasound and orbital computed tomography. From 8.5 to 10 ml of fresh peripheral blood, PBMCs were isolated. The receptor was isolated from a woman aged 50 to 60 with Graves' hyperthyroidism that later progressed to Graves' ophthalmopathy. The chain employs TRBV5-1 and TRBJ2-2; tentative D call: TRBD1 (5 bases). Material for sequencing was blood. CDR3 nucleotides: TGCGCCAGCAGCTACCACTCAGGGCTGAACACCGGGGAGCTGTTTTTT. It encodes CASSYHSGLNTGELFF.